The subject of this entry is one T cell receptor beta chain. Its antigen is unidentified. Since a much larger clone is just one base distant, this may be a read error. Germline CDR1 is DFQATT and CDR2 is SNEGSKA (reference sequence). The CDR3 consists of 14 residues. The source of the sample is a study of CD8+CD57+ T cells in acquired aplastic anemia. The wider study: Sorted CD4+ and CD8+ cells gave an average of approximately 3 ug of DNA. Regarding the study as a whole: Patients did not significantly differ from controls in CD8+ Simpson's diversity.

Only patients with CD8+CD57+ cell expansion on flow cytometry were chosen for sequencing. TCR beta VDJ combinations and CDR3 sequences were profiled from genomic DNA. Each CDR3 protein gets one entry after TCRdb re-called the reads with MiXCR. The repertoire has 150,000 to 200,000 distinct CDR3 sequences, roughly 48% of them found once; the top ten carry more than 0.85%. Input material: sorted CD4+, CD8+, or CD8+CD57+ T cells (not recorded which) from PBMCs. The V gene is TRBV20-1, the J gene TRBJ2-4; TRBD1 agrees at 8 bases. This TCR was recovered from a human donor with aplastic anemia. The DNA of the CDR3 is TGCAGTGCTTTACCGGGACAGGCACAAAACGTTCAGTACTTC. It yields the protein CSALPGQAQNVQYF.